This TCR beta chain came from a study of T cells in Graves' hyperthyroidism and ophthalmopathy (dated by TCRdb to between 2018 and 2020). Background for the entire study: Peripheral blood was collected at initial diagnosis, before any treatment. To identify distinguishing TCR V-J signatures, a discovery cohort of some 100 patients was used, comprising some 45 with Graves' ophthalmopathy and about 59 with stable Graves' hyperthyroidism. Prospective prediction of ophthalmopathy was tested in an independent validation cohort of approximately 19 hyperthyroidism patients and some 17 patients who later progressed to ophthalmopathy. For training and testing, the 110 or so patients in the discovery cohort were randomly divided in a 7:3 ratio. In addition, the study compared T-cell repertoires in thyroid tissue and in blood from roughly six Graves' hyperthyroidism patients. Once sampling was done, hyperthyroidism patients were given methimazole at a starting dose of 30 mg daily, whereas ophthalmopathy patients were given high-dose intravenous methylprednisolone. The paper describes TCR Vbeta CDR3 sequencing of 130 to 150 peripheral blood samples, made up of about 41 ophthalmopathy patients, roughly 75 hyperthyroidism patients and some 17 progressor patients. Overall study outcomes, separate from this receptor: Ophthalmopathy was separated from stable hyperthyroidism by a 13 V-J signature model, with approximately 89% sensitivity and roughly 81% specificity obtained in cross-validation and 80%/75% obtained in testing. Most expanded thyroid clonotypes (frequency above 0.001) were also detected in blood, a finding suggesting that blood repertoires may reflect thyroid immune responses. No statistical method was used to set the sample size in advance, and investigators knew the group allocation. In validation, the model predicted progression to ophthalmopathy a median of about 6.8 months before onset, with about 64% sensitivity and roughly 79% specificity.

Stable Graves' hyperthyroidism was defined as no progression to ophthalmopathy during 18 months of follow-up. Hyperthyroidism patients were newly diagnosed, with disease duration under 2 months, and aged 18 to 65 years. Any patient with an uncontrolled infection, another autoimmune disease, pregnancy or lactation was excluded. Diagnoses relied on clinical symptoms, serum thyroxine and TRAb, thyroid ultrasound and orbital computed tomography. Ficoll-Paque density gradient centrifugation was used to isolate PBMCs from around 9.1 ml of fresh peripheral blood. Trizol reagent was used to extract total RNA, and RNA quality was then checked on an Agilent 2100 Bioanalyzer. Amplification of TCR beta CDR3 regions was carried out from RNA transcripts. The TCR CDR3 was subjected to a first round of RT-PCR using the HTBI primer set and the Qiagen OneStep RT-PCR kit. Libraries were constructed in a second round of multiplex PCR, after which size selection and purification were performed. The libraries were sequenced on an Illumina HiSeq2000 using paired-end 100 bp reads. The authors' pipeline ran thus. SOAPnuke was used to process the raw data, with reads discarded if the reads contained adapters or uncalled bases, had a mean Phred below 15, or lacked an exact constant-primer or identifier match. High-quality paired reads were merged using COPE v1.2.5, and each unique nucleotide sequence was defined as a clonotype. Clonotypes were aligned to IMGT TRBV, TRBD and TRBJ reference segments using MiTCR v1.1. Only V-J combinations with frequency above 0.0001, covering about 99% of repertoires, were analysed. The TCS score was defined as the ratio of F50 (clonal expansion) to E x V (chaos), calculated using BLOSUM62-based TCRdist between CDR3 peptides within each V-J. Welch's t-statistics and random forest reduced roughly 540 V-J features to roughly 13, which were used in a naive Bayes classifier (R e1071). The Morisita-Horn index was used to measure how similar the thyroid and blood repertoires were. TCRdb's own reprocessing of the public reads used fastp at Q25 and MiXCR and kept productive beta chains. One record per CDR3 amino acid sequence lists the most common genes and DNA. The V and J calls follow TCRdb's processing rather than the paper's. The sample table holds 800,000 or so distinct CDR3 sequences, of which roughly 40% were seen once. Together, the top ten hold 8% to 9% of the sample.

This clonotype was detected only a few times. What this receptor recognizes is not known. Base qualities are missing; no much larger clone stands one base away. The junction shows trimming of 3 bases on V and 4 bases on J, and the gene matches do not reach 5 bases of it. From its cysteine to its phenylalanine, the CDR3 spans 14 amino acids. Only the CDR3 region is kept as DNA, spanning 42 bases read in frame from base 1. The germline V gene provides CDR1 MNHNS and CDR2 SASEGT. Rearrangement joined TRBV6-1 to TRBJ2-7; 8 central bases correspond to TRBD1. Sequencing was performed on blood. This TCR derives from a man between 18 and 35 years old with Graves' hyperthyroidism. The CDR3 corresponds to CASSEAGGLYEQYF. The DNA sequence is TGTGCCAGCAGTGAGGCAGGGGGCCTATACGAGCAGTACTTC.